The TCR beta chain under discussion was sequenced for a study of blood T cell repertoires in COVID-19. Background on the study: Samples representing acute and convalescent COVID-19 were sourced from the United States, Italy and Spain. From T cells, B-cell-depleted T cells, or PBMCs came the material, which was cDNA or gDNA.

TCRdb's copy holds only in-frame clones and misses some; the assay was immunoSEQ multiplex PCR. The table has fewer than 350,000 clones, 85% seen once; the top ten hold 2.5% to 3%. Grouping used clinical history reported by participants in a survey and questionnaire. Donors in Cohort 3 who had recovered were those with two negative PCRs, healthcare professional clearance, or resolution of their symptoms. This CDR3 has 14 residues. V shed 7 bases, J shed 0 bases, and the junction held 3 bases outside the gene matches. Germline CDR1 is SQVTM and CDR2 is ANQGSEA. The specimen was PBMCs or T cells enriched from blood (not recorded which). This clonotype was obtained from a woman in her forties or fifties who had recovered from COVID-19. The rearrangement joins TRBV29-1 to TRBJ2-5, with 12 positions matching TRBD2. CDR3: CSGTSGNHQETQYF. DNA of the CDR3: TGCAGCGGGACTAGCGGGAACCACCAAGAGACCCAGTACTTC.